What follows are 13 T cell receptor beta chains derived from one specimen sequenced in a study of identical twins. MiXCR was run by TCRdb on the 5' RACE reads, yielding one entry per CDR3 protein. The repertoire includes 310,000 or so distinct CDR3 sequences, 8.5% to 9.5% of them detected once, and 7% to 8.5% sits in the top ten. The same data also went into a second study, on yellow fever vaccine responses in identical twins.

The sequencing sample was made of CD8+ T cells sorted from blood. The receptor source for this set is a woman aged 18-29 years in good health.

This clonotype showed up just once. The chain links TRBV7-9 to TRBJ2-7; 10 nucleotides align to TRBD1. The CDR3 spans 15 residues. Trimming at V came to 5 bases and at J to 1 base, leaving 5 bases not matched to a gene. Germline V gives CDR1 SEHNR, CDR2 FQNEAQ (reference sequence). CDR3 DNA sequence: TGTGCCAGCAGCCATGGGACAGGGGAATCCTACGAGCAGTACTTC. Translating gives CASSHGTGESYEQYF.

This sequence joins TRBV4-3 and TRBJ2-1; D unresolved. Germline V gene data show CDR1 as LGHNA and CDR2 as YSLEER. The CDR3 covers 16 residues. The ends were cut back, 0 bases at V and 9 bases at J, with 18 bases in the middle. The CDR3 DNA follows: TGCGCCAGCAGCCAAGACCCCCGTTCGGCGGCAAGTGAGCAGTTCTTC. Its translation is CASSQDPRSAASEQFF.

This clonotype was seen a few times. The rearrangement uses TRBV10-2 and TRBJ2-5, with a tentative D call TRBD2 (6 bases). The germline V gene encodes CDR1 WSHSY and CDR2 SAAADI. Trimming pared 8 bases from V and 5 bases from J, leaving 18 bases between. CDR3 length: 14 amino acids. CDR3 DNA: TGCGCCAGCGGGGGGATGCTAGTCGGGGAGACCCAGTACTTC. Amino acid sequence: CASGGMLVGETQYF.

The gene calls are TRBV2 and TRBJ2-7; D might be TRBD1 (5 bases). CDR1 and CDR2 (germline): SNHLY, FYNNEI. This CDR3 comprises 14 residues. The V end was cut by 7 bases, the J end by 0 bases, with 13 bases between. This chain's CDR3 is CASTVGQGSYEQYF. CDR3 in DNA: TGTGCCAGCACCGTCGGTCAGGGCTCCTACGAGCAGTACTTC. The variable domain in full, completed from reference TRBV2 and TRBJ2-7, reads EPEVTQTPSHQVTQMGQEVILRCVPISNHLYFYWYRQILGQKVEFLVSFYNNEISEKSEIFDDQFSVERPDGSNFTLKIRSTKLEDSAMYFCASTVGQGSYEQYFGPGTRLTVT.

The sample holds a few counts of this clonotype. The rearrangement joins TRBV20-1 to TRBJ1-1; TRBD1 aligns across 7 bases. The J segment lost 7 bases and the V segment lost 7 bases, leaving 15 bases of the junction unmatched. Germline V gives CDR1 DFQATT, CDR2 SNEGSKA (reference sequence). The CDR3 totals 14 residues. CDR3 coding DNA: TGCAGTGTTCCCTCGGACAGGCACCTCTTTGAAGCTTTCTTT. This sequence encodes CSVPSDRHLFEAFF.

This rearrangement joins TRBV4-3 to TRBJ1-6, with D possibly TRBD1 on 6 matching bases. V was trimmed by 0 bases and J by 7 bases, leaving 16 bases between them. Per the germline V gene, CDR1 is LGHNA and CDR2 is YSLEER. The CDR3 sequence is 17 residues long. The CDR3 here is CASSQDRAGAGNSPLHF. The CDR3 nucleotides are TGCGCCAGCAGCCAAGATCGGGCGGGGGCAGGGAATTCACCCCTCCACTTT.

This clonotype came up many times. As DNA, the CDR3 is TGCGCCAGCACACCCGACGCCCCCTACGAGCAGTACTTC. Its protein product is CASTPDAPYEQYF. The chain combines TRBV5-1 with TRBJ2-7, with D unresolved. The CDR3 has 13 residues. V dropped 6 bases and J dropped 2 bases, with 12 bases sitting between them. Germline CDR1 and CDR2: SGHRS and YFSETQ. Supplemented by reference TRBV5-1 and TRBJ2-7, the full variable domain reads KAGVTQTPRYLIKTRGQQVTLSCSPISGHRSVSWYQQTPGQGLQFLFEYFSETQRNKGNFPGRFSGRQFSNSRSEMNVSTLELGDSALYLCASTPDAPYEQYFGPGTRLTVT.

The chain combines TRBV7-9 with TRBJ2-7; perhaps TRBD2 as D (5 bases). The CDR3 runs 13 residues. V lost 10 bases, J lost 6 bases, and 19 bases lay in between. Germline assignment: CDR1 SEHNR and CDR2 FQNEAQ (reference sequence). The CDR3 loop is CAMGSEVLGEQYF. CDR3 sequence (DNA): TGTGCCATGGGCTCGGAGGTCCTCGGCGAGCAGTACTTC. Complete variable domain (other parts from reference TRBV7-9 and TRBJ2-7): DTGVSQNPRHKITKRGQNVTFRCDPISEHNRLYWYRQTLGQGPEFLTYFQNEAQLEKSRLLSDRFSAERPKGSFSTLEIQRTEQGDSAMYLCAMGSEVLGEQYFGPGTRLTVT.

This clonotype was seen ten or more times. The chain is built from TRBV5-1 and TRBJ2-7; D gene ambiguous. Trimming cost V 0 bases and J 1 base, with 5 bases left between them. The CDR3 is 13 residues long. Germline V lookup: CDR1 SGHRS, CDR2 YFSETQ. CDR3 residues: CASSLEESYEQYF. The CDR3 bases are TGCGCCAGCAGCTTGGAGGAGTCCTACGAGCAGTACTTC.

V gene TRBV7-9 combines with J gene TRBJ2-4; the D gene could be TRBD1 or TRBD2 (5 bases each). Germline CDR1 is SEHNR and CDR2 is FQNEAQ (reference sequence). The CDR3 is 11 amino acids. The ends were cut back, 8 bases at V and 6 bases at J, with 8 bases in the middle. DNA of the CDR3: TGTGCCAGCGATGGGGGAAACATTCAGTACTTC. It yields the protein CASDGGNIQYF.

This clonotype has just a few counts. DNA of the CDR3: TGTGCCATCAGGGGGGACAGGGTCGAAGGAGGAGAAAAACTGTTTTTT. This gives the protein CAIRGDRVEGGEKLFF. J is TRBJ1-4 and V is TRBV10-3; TRBD1 matches 9 bases. This CDR3 spans 16 amino acids. V lost 6 bases to trimming and J lost 8 bases; unmatched junction nucleotides: 13. The germline gives CDR1 ENHRY, CDR2 SYGVKD.

The DNA of the CDR3 is TGTGCCAGCAGTTTCTTACCGACCGGGACTAGACTTTACGAGCAGTACTTC. It encodes CASSFLPTGTRLYEQYF. This sequence joins TRBV27 and TRBJ2-7; 8 nucleotides align to TRBD2. V was pared by 3 bases and J by 4 bases, with 14 bases of the junction left unmatched. This CDR3 comprises 17 residues. CDR1 is MNHEY, CDR2 SMNVEV, per germline (reference sequence).

In its sample, this clonotype was seen a few times. V and J are TRBV7-2 and TRBJ2-1; tentatively, D is TRBD1 or TRBD2 (5 bases each). The ends were cut back, 6 bases at V and 6 bases at J, with 12 bases in the middle. The CDR3 consists of 13 residues. Germline lookup yields CDR1 SGHTA and CDR2 FQGNSA. The CDR3 nucleotides read TGTGCCAGCAGTTGGGGGAGACCCAATGAGCAGTTCTTC. This encodes CASSWGRPNEQFF.